What follows is one T cell receptor (beta chain) and its context. This entry is derived from a study of shared clonotypes between healthy human individuals. A CD45RA+ naive subset and a CD45RA-negative memory subset were split from CD4+ cells. The CDR3 is 14 residues long. Germline assignment: CDR1 SGHAT and CDR2 FQNNGV. V gave up 0 bases and J gave up 7 bases, with 10 bases separating them. The protocol was immunoSEQ multiplex PCR, while the TCRdb copy is restricted to in-frame clones and leaves out a portion. The table has approximately 2.5 million clones, approximately 93% seen once. The sequenced sample consisted of naive CD4+ T cells from PBMCs. Specified subset: CD45RA+ positively selected. This receptor was identified in a young man in good health. Some clones in this sample may be carry-over from other donors' samples. V is TRBV11-2 and J is TRBJ1-5, with a possible D match to TRBD1 (5 bases). The CDR3 loop reads CASSLEGGYQPQHF. CDR3 nucleotide sequence: TGTGCCAGCAGCTTAGAGGGGGGATACCAGCCCCAGCATTTT. The full variable domain, in which reference TRBV11-2 and TRBJ1-5 provide the parts outside the CDR3, is EAGVAQSPRYKIIEKRQSVAFWCNPISGHATLYWYQQILGQGPKLLIQFQNNGVVDDSQLPKDRFSAERLKGVDSTLKIQPAKLEDSAVYLCASSLEGGYQPQHFGDGTRLSIL.